This T cell receptor (beta chain) was identified during a study of blood T cell repertoires in COVID-19. Profiled with immunoSEQ multiplex PCR; TCRdb holds only in-frame clones, not every one. The table records under 300,000 clones, approximately 88% of them present only once. The germline gives CDR1 SNHLY, CDR2 FYNNEI. This CDR3 contains 19 residues. With 7 bases removed from V and 0 bases from J, the gap between germline ends came to 22 bases. Enrollees, roughly 18 to 89 years old, lived in approximately 25 US areas. Allocation to cohorts depended on clinical history reported by the participants. The sample was PBMCs or T cells enriched from blood (not recorded which). The chain has TRBV2 and TRBJ1-6; D gene uncertain. This TCR derives from a woman younger than 45 who had recovered from COVID-19. CDR3 amino acids: CASNQDDRAADSYNSPLHF. DNA of the CDR3: TGTGCCAGCAATCAGGATGATCGGGCAGCGGACTCCTATAATTCACCCCTCCACTTT.